Shown below are 30 T cell receptor beta chains from a single sample sequenced in a study of blood T cell repertoires in COVID-19. Only in-frame clones appear in the TCRdb table, and some are missing; sequencing was by immunoSEQ multiplex PCR. The repertoire has about 240,000 clones, roughly 88% of them found once; the top ten carry roughly 0.8%. Sequencing was performed on peripheral blood. These receptors originate from a woman in her 30s with acute or convalescent COVID-19.

The chain carries TRBV6-6 and TRBJ1-6, with unresolved D. Germline values: CDR1 MNHNY, CDR2 SVGAGI (reference sequence). The CDR3 extends over 15 amino acids. The V end lost 0 bases, the J end lost 3 bases, and 6 bases lay between the germline ends. CDR3 DNA: TGTGCCAGCAGTTACTCGGCAGACTATAATTCACCCCTCCACTTT. Amino acid sequence: CASSYSADYNSPLHF.

The J gene is TRBJ1-2, the V gene TRBV19, with unresolved D. The germline V gene encodes CDR1 LNHDA and CDR2 SQIVND (reference sequence). The V end was cut by 1 base, the J end by 6 bases, with 12 bases between. This CDR3 is 14 amino acids long. CDR3 sequence (DNA): TGTGCCAGTAGTATAGTGGGCAGGTCAGATGGCTACACCTTC. Translation gives CASSIVGRSDGYTF.

The chain joins TRBV7-9 to TRBJ1-1; D might be TRBD1 (5 bases). The germline V gene has CDR1 SEHNR and CDR2 FQNEAQ (reference sequence). The CDR3 length is 14 residues. Trimming left V 1 base short and J 3 bases short, with 9 bases between. In DNA, the CDR3 is TGTGCCAGCAGCTTAGGGGGCGCGTACACTGAAGCTTTCTTT. It is translated as CASSLGGAYTEAFF. Looking up the rest from reference TRBV7-9 and TRBJ1-1 gives the full variable domain: DTGVSQNPRHKITKRGQNVTFRCDPISEHNRLYWYRQTLGQGPEFLTYFQNEAQLEKSRLLSDRFSAERPKGSFSTLEIQRTEQGDSAMYLCASSLGGAYTEAFFGQGTRLTVV.

The V gene is TRBV7-9, the J gene TRBJ1-2, with D uncertain. The V and J ends lost 1 base and 4 bases respectively, with 10 bases between them. Germline V gene sequence: CDR1 SEHNR, CDR2 FQNEAQ (reference sequence). The CDR3 is made up of 14 amino acids. CDR3 bases: TGTGCCAGCAGCTTAGAGACCTCTAGCTATGGCTACACCTTC. Translating gives CASSLETSSYGYTF.

This chain uses TRBV5-4 with TRBJ2-7, with D perhaps TRBD1 (7 bases). From germline, CDR1 is SGHNT and CDR2 YYREEE (reference sequence). The CDR3 has 13 amino acids. Trimming took 5 bases from V and 3 from J, leaving 12 bases between them. The CDR3 sequence: CASSQGEVYEQYF. The CDR3 DNA follows: TGTGCCAGCAGTCAGGGGGAGGTCTACGAGCAGTACTTC.

The chain uses TRBV15 and TRBJ1-4, with TRBD1 as a possible D gene (5 bases). The germline V gene has CDR1 LNHNV and CDR2 YYDKDF (reference sequence). V lost 4 bases, J lost 3 bases, and 9 bases lay in between. This CDR3 is built from 14 residues. In nucleotides, the CDR3 is TGTGCCACCAGCACCAGGGCGTCTAATGAAAAACTGTTTTTT. Residues: CATSTRASNEKLFF.

The chain recombines TRBV27 with TRBJ2-7, with 12 positions matching TRBD1. The CDR3 length is 14 residues. J lost 6 bases, V lost 6 bases, and 6 bases had no gene match. Looked up from germline, CDR1 is MNHEY and CDR2 is SMNVEV (reference sequence). CDR3 sequence reads: CASRTGTGGLEQYF. CDR3 nucleotides: TGTGCCAGCAGAACCGGGACAGGGGGCCTCGAGCAGTACTTC.

This chain uses TRBV28 with TRBJ1-5; TRBD1 might be the D (5 bases). The CDR3 sequence is 16 residues long. Germline V gene sequence: CDR1 MDHEN, CDR2 SYDVKM. The V end was cut by 3 bases, the J end by 2 bases, with 14 bases between. This chain's CDR3 is CASSFVPRAGNQPQHF. For the CDR3, the DNA is TGTGCCAGCAGTTTTGTCCCCAGGGCTGGCAATCAGCCCCAGCATTTT.

This clone was picked up a small number of times. This chain joins TRBV7-2 and TRBJ2-6; D ambiguous. The ends were cut back, 1 base at V and 2 bases at J, with 6 bases in the middle. Germline CDR1 reads SGHTA; CDR2 reads FQGNSA. CDR3 length: 15 amino acids. Here the CDR3 DNA reads TGTGCCAGCAGCTTAGGAGCTACTGGGGCCAACGTCCTGACTTTC. Translated: CASSLGATGANVLTF.

The CDR3: CASSESISGRWVFRELFF. The DNA for the CDR3 is TGCGCCAGCAGTGAGTCGATAAGCGGGAGGTGGGTGTTCCGGGAGCTGTTTTTT. This chain uses TRBV10-2 with TRBJ2-2, with 9 bases lining up with TRBD2. The V segment lost 0 bases and the J segment 9 bases; nucleotides outside the gene matches: 14. The CDR3 is 18 residues long. Germline CDR1 WSHSY, CDR2 SAAADI.

This sequence joins TRBV5-4 and TRBJ2-1; 10 bases agree with TRBD2. The germline V gene has CDR1 SGHNT and CDR2 YYREEE (reference sequence). CDR3 length equals 15 residues. Unmatched junction bases numbered 6, after V lost 4 bases and J lost 5 bases. CDR3 sequence: CASSLGLADNNEQFF. As DNA, the CDR3 is TGTGCCAGCAGCCTAGGACTAGCGGACAACAATGAGCAGTTCTTC.

The V and J genes are TRBV7-9 and TRBJ2-4; unclear D gene. Germline V gives CDR1 SEHNR, CDR2 FQNEAQ (reference sequence). The ends were cut back, 3 bases at V and 1 base at J, with 10 bases in the middle. CDR3 length equals 15 residues. The CDR3 spells CASSLSESAKNIQYF. Written as DNA, the CDR3 is TGTGCCAGCAGCTTGTCAGAATCGGCCAAAAACATTCAGTACTTC.

This clone showed up just once. The chain recombines TRBV7-9 with TRBJ2-1; 10 bases map to TRBD2. Unmatched junction bases numbered 6, after V lost 1 base and J lost 6 bases. The CDR3 has 16 residues. Germline V gives CDR1 SEHNR, CDR2 FQNEAQ (reference sequence). As DNA, the CDR3 is TGTGCCAGCAGCTTAGTCTTAGCGGGAGGATTCAATGAGCAGTTCTTC. It yields the protein CASSLVLAGGFNEQFF.

V gene TRBV7-9 combines with J gene TRBJ2-7; D uncertain. Trimming left V 3 bases short and J 7 bases short, with 16 bases between. The CDR3 is 14 amino acids. CDR1 is SEHNR, CDR2 FQNEAQ, per germline (reference sequence). As DNA, the CDR3 is TGTGCCAGCAGCTTTCTTCTTCAGGCGTCAGAGCAGTACTTC. It yields the protein CASSFLLQASEQYF. Full variable domain (outside the CDR3, taken from reference TRBV7-9 and TRBJ2-7): DTGVSQNPRHKITKRGQNVTFRCDPISEHNRLYWYRQTLGQGPEFLTYFQNEAQLEKSRLLSDRFSAERPKGSFSTLEIQRTEQGDSAMYLCASSFLLQASEQYFGPGTRLTVT.

This chain uses TRBV9 with TRBJ2-7, with D maybe TRBD2 (5 bases). Germline V lookup: CDR1 SGDLS, CDR2 YYNGEE. Trimming stripped 0 bases from V and 2 bases from J, with 9 bases between. This CDR3 is built from 14 residues. CDR3 DNA sequence: TGTGCCAGCAGCGTAGAGTGGACTCCCTACGAGCAGTACTTC. Its protein is CASSVEWTPYEQYF.

The chain combines TRBV4-3 with TRBJ2-1; 7 bases map to TRBD1. V trimming: 0 bases; J trimming: 6 bases; junction bases outside the gene matches: 11. CDR1 is LGHNA and CDR2 is YSLEER in the germline V gene. This CDR3 has 17 residues. The CDR3 bases are TGCGCCAGCAGCCAAGATATTAGACAGGGATTTGGCAATGAGCAGTTCTTC. Protein sequence: CASSQDIRQGFGNEQFF.

The chain combines TRBV7-3 with TRBJ2-5, with D perhaps matching TRBD1 (5 bases). In germline, CDR1 is SGHTA, CDR2 FQGTGA. V lost 0 bases and J lost 2, with 10 bases in between. This CDR3 region has 15 residues. The CDR3 DNA is TGTGCCAGCAGCTTAACCCTTGACAGACAAGAGACCCAGTACTTC. The encoded protein is CASSLTLDRQETQYF.

This clone has a single count. The CDR3 sequence: CASSWEQGYEQYF. The CDR3 DNA follows: TGCGCCAGCAGCTGGGAACAGGGTTACGAGCAGTACTTC. The chain is built from TRBV5-1 and TRBJ2-7; D may be TRBD1 (6 bases). The length of the CDR3 is 13 residues. CDR1 is SGHRS, CDR2 YFSETQ, per germline. Deletions cut 3 bases from V and 4 bases from J, with 11 bases between. The full variable domain, rest sourced from reference TRBV5-1 and TRBJ2-7, is KAGVTQTPRYLIKTRGQQVTLSCSPISGHRSVSWYQQTPGQGLQFLFEYFSETQRNKGNFPGRFSGRQFSNSRSEMNVSTLELGDSALYLCASSWEQGYEQYFGPGTRLTVT.

The V call is TRBV30, the J call TRBJ2-7; TRBD1 aligns across 10 bases. The ends lost 5 bases at V and 3 bases at J; junction bases unmatched: 4. CDR3 length equals 13 residues. Germline V gene data show CDR1 as GTSNPN and CDR2 as SVGIG (reference sequence). The CDR3 DNA is TGTGCCTGGGACCGGGACAGGGGCTACGAGCAGTACTTC. Its translation is CAWDRDRGYEQYF.

The chain is built from TRBV7-2 and TRBJ2-5; possible D gene TRBD2, 6 bases. V dropped 0 bases and J dropped 2 bases, with 13 bases sitting between them. Germline V lookup: CDR1 SGHTA, CDR2 FQGNSA. The CDR3 has 16 amino acids. The CDR3 DNA reads TGTGCCAGCAGCTTAGCGCGATTAGCGGCACAAGAGACCCAGTACTTC. Translation gives CASSLARLAAQETQYF.

This chain uses TRBV7-6 with TRBJ2-7; D unclear. The ends were cut back, 2 bases at V and 2 bases at J, with 10 bases in the middle. CDR3 length equals 14 residues. Germline CDR1 is SGHVS and CDR2 is FNYEAQ. Written as DNA, the CDR3 is TGTGCCAGCAGCTTATCTAGTTTGCCCTACGAGCAGTACTTC. Protein sequence: CASSLSSLPYEQYF.

This chain connects TRBV27 to TRBJ2-1, with 14 bases aligning to TRBD2. Germline V gives CDR1 MNHEY, CDR2 SMNVEV (reference sequence). The junction had 10 bases not matched to a gene; V was cut back by 4 bases and J by 8 bases. This CDR3 contains 17 residues. CDR3 sequence (DNA): TGTGCCAGCAGTTCCCGACTAGCGGGAGGGCCGGGGGATGAGCAGTTCTTC. It translates to CASSSRLAGGPGDEQFF.

This chain uses TRBV4-1 with TRBJ1-1, with no clear D. Germline-derived CDR1 and CDR2 are MGHRA and YSYEKL. There are 11 residues in the CDR3. Trimming removed 10 bases at V and 5 bases at J, with 11 bases between. Written as DNA, the CDR3 is TGCGCCACCCGCGGATATACTGAAGCTTTCTTT. This translates into CATRGYTEAFF.

The chain combines TRBV27 with TRBJ2-7; tentative D call: TRBD1 (6 bases). V was cut by 5 bases and J by 5 bases, with 13 bases left in between. Germline CDR1 is MNHEY and CDR2 is SMNVEV (reference sequence). The CDR3 has 13 residues. The chain's CDR3 is CASSRRHRDEQYF. The DNA of the CDR3 is TGTGCCAGCAGTCGTCGCCACAGGGACGAGCAGTACTTC.

The chain combines TRBV6-5 with TRBJ1-5; 12 positions match TRBD1. Germline values: CDR1 MNHEY, CDR2 SVGAGI. This CDR3 spans 16 amino acids. J gave up 5 bases and V 2 bases, and 4 bases lay outside the gene matches. DNA of the CDR3: TGTGCCAGCAGTTACAGGGGGACAGGGGGCGATCAGCCCCAGCATTTT. Translation gives CASSYRGTGGDQPQHF.

This clone was picked up a small number of times. The CDR3 here is CASSLSGRSDTQYF. The CDR3 region has the DNA TGTGCCAGCAGTCTTAGCGGGAGGTCAGATACGCAGTATTTT. This sequence joins TRBV2 and TRBJ2-3; 10 nucleotides agree with TRBD2. The V segment lost 5 bases and the J segment 4 bases; nucleotides outside the gene matches: 3. The CDR3 runs to 14 residues. CDR1 is SNHLY, CDR2 FYNNEI, per germline.

J is TRBJ1-2 and V is TRBV7-2; 8 bases agree with TRBD1. The length of the CDR3 is 12 residues. V was clipped by 5 bases and J by 8 bases; unmatched bases: 4. Per the germline V gene, CDR1 is SGHTA and CDR2 is FQGNSA. The CDR3 DNA sequence: TGTGCCAGCAGCCAGACAGGGGTCGGCTACACCTTC. Protein product: CASSQTGVGYTF.

The rearrangement uses TRBV13 and TRBJ1-2; no reliable D call. Trimming removed 1 base at V and 4 bases at J, with 7 bases between. The CDR3 is 13 residues long. Germline loops: CDR1 PRHDT, CDR2 FYEKMQ (reference sequence). The CDR3 bases are TGTGCCAGCAGCTTAGAGAGTAGCTATGGCTACACCTTC. Residues: CASSLESSYGYTF.

This clone appeared a single time. The rearrangement uses TRBV6-2 or TRBV6-3 and TRBJ1-5; a weak D match, TRBD1 (6 bases). Trimming took 5 bases from V and 7 from J, leaving 18 bases between them. Germline CDR1 and CDR2: MNHEY and SVGEGT. This CDR3 has 15 residues. CDR3 sequence reads: CASSISGGQGQPQHF. The CDR3 coding sequence is TGTGCCAGCAGTATTTCCGGGGGGCAAGGGCAGCCCCAGCATTTT.

The V and J genes are TRBV7-2 and TRBJ2-7; maybe TRBD1 (6 bases). V lost 5 bases, J lost 2 bases, and 10 bases lay in between. The length of the CDR3 is 13 residues. From germline, CDR1 is SGHTA and CDR2 FQGNSA. The CDR3 sequence is CASSAGQTYEQYF. The CDR3, as DNA: TGTGCCAGCAGCGCCGGACAGACCTACGAGCAGTACTTC. Filled out from reference TRBV7-2 and TRBJ2-7, the complete variable domain reads GAGVSQSPSNKVTEKGKDVELRCDPISGHTALYWYRQSLGQGLEFLIYFQGNSAPDKSGLPSDRFSAERTGGSVSTLTIQRTQQEDSAVYLCASSAGQTYEQYFGPGTRLTVT.